This T cell receptor beta chain emerged from a study of identifying expanded T cells in peripheral blood. Comments on this clone: Its specificity is unknown.

Data came from immunoSEQ multiplex PCR; TCRdb stores just in-frame clones and leaves some out. The top ten clones hold 3.3% of a sample with around 120,000 clones, around four fifths of them seen once. General observations from the study: Clone count variance between roughly 2-week samples rose with total template count. Differentially abundant clones: about 1.1 between replicates, around 16 at about two weeks, 19 at four.

During the collection period, no donor immune events like infections were recorded. The TCR originated in a person aged 18 to 70 in good health. Input material: blood.

CDR3 loop: CASTPRGGNEQYF. Written as DNA, the CDR3 is TGTGCCAGCACCCCCCGGGGGGGCAACGAGCAGTACTTC. The V call is TRBV6-5, the J call TRBJ2-7, with TRBD2 matching 8 bases. The length of the CDR3 is 13 residues. The junction had 7 bases not matched to a gene; V was cut back by 7 bases and J by 5 bases. Germline CDR1 and CDR2: MNHEY and SVGAGI.